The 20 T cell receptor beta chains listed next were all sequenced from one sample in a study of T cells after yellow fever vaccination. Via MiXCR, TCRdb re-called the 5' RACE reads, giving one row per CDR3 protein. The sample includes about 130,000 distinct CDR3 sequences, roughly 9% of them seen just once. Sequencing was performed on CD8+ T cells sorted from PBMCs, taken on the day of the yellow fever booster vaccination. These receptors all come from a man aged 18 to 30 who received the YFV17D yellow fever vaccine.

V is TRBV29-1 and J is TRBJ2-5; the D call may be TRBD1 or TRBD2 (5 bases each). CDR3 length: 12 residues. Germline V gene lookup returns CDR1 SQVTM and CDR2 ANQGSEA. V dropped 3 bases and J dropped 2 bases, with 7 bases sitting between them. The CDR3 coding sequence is TGCAGCGTTGATTGGGGGCAAGAGACCCAGTACTTC. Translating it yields CSVDWGQETQYF.

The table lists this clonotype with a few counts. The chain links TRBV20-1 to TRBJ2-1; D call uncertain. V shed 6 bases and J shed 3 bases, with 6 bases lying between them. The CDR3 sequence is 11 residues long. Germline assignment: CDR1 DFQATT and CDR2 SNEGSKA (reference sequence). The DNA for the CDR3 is TGCAGTGCGCCTCACTACAATGAGCAGTTCTTC. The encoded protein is CSAPHYNEQFF.

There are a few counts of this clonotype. The CDR3 protein is CASSPGGGTDTQYF. CDR3 nucleotide sequence: TGTGCCAGCAGCCCGGGGGGCGGCACAGATACGCAGTATTTT. The chain couples TRBV5-4 to TRBJ2-3; D possibly corresponds to TRBD2 (7 bases). Germline assignment: CDR1 SGHNT and CDR2 YYREEE (reference sequence). V was clipped by 4 bases and J by 1 base, with 10 bases between them. The CDR3 has 14 residues.

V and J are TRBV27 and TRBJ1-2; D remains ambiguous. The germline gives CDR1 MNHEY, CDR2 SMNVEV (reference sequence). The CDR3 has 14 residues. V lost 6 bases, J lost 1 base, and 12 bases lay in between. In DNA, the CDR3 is TGTGCCAGCAGACGAGGCAGCTTTAACTATGGCTACACCTTC. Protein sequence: CASRRGSFNYGYTF.

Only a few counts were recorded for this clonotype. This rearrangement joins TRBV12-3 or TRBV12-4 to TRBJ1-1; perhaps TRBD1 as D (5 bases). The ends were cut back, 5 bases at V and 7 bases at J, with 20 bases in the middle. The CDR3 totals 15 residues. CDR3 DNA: TGTGCCAGCAGTGCCCGACAGACGCTGGCGGTTGAAGCTTTCTTT. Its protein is CASSARQTLAVEAFF.

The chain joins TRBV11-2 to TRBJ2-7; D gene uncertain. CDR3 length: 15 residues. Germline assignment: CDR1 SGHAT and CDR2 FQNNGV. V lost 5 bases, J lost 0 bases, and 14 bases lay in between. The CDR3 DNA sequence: TGTGCCAGCAGCCCCACGGCTGCTGTCTCCTACGAGCAGTACTTC. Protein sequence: CASSPTAAVSYEQYF.

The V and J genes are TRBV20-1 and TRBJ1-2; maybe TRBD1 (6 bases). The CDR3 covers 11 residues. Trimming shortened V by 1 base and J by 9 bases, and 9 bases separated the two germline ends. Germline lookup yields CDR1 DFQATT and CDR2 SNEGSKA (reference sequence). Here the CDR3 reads CSARAGGRYTF. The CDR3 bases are TGCAGTGCTAGAGCGGGGGGCCGCTACACCTTC.

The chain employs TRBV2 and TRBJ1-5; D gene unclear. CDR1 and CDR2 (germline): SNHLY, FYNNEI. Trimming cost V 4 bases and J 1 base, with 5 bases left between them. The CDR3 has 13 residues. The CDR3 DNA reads TGTGCCAGCAGTGGCAGAAGCAATCAGCCCCAGCATTTT. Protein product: CASSGRSNQPQHF.

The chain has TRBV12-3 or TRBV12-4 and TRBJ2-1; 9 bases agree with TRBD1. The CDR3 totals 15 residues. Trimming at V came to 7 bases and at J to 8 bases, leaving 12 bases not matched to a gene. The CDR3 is CASTWGTGPSYEQFF. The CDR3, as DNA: TGTGCCAGCACCTGGGGGACAGGGCCGTCATATGAGCAGTTCTTC.

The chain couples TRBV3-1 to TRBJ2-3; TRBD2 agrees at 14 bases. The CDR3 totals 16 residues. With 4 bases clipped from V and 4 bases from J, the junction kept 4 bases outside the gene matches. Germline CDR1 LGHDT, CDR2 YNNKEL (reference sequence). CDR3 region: CASSRGLAGEADTQYF. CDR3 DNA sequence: TGTGCCAGCAGCCGGGGACTAGCGGGGGAGGCAGATACGCAGTATTTT.

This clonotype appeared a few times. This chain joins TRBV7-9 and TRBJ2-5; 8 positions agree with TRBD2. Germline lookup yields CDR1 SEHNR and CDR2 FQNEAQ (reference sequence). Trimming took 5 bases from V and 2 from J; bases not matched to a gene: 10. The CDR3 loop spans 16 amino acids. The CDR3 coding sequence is TGTGCCAGCAGCCTGGTTATTGTAGCGGGGCAAGAGACCCAGTACTTC. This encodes CASSLVIVAGQETQYF.

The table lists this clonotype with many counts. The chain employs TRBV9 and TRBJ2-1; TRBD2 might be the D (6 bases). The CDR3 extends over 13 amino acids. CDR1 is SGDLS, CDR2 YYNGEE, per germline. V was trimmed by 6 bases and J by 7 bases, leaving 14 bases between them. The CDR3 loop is CASNGGALNEQFF. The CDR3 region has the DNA TGTGCCAGCAATGGCGGGGCCTTGAATGAGCAGTTCTTC.

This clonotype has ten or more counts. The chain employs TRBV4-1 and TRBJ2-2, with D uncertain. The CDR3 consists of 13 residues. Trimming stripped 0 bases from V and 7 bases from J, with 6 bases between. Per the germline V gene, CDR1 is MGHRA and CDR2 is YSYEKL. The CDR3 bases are TGCGCCAGCAGCCAAGATCCTGGCGGGGAGCTGTTTTTT. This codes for CASSQDPGGELFF.

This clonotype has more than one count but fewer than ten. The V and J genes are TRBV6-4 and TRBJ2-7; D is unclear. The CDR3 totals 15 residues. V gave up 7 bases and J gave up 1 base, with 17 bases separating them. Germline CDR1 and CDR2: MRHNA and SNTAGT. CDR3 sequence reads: CASTTGSESSYEQYV. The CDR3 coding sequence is TGTGCCAGCACTACCGGGTCGGAGTCTTCCTACGAGCAGTACGTC.

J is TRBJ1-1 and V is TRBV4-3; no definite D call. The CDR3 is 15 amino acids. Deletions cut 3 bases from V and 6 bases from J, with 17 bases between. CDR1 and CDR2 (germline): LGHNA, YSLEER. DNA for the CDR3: TGCGCCAGCAGCCACTCAGAATCAGGATTTCCTGAAGCTTTCTTT. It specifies CASSHSESGFPEAFF.

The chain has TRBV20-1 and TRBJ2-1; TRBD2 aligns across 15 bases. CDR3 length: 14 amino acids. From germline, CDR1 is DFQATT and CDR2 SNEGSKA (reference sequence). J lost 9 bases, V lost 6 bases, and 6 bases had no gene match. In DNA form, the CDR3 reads TGCAGTGCAAGGACTAGCGGGGGGGCCATTGAGCAGTTCTTC. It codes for CSARTSGGAIEQFF.

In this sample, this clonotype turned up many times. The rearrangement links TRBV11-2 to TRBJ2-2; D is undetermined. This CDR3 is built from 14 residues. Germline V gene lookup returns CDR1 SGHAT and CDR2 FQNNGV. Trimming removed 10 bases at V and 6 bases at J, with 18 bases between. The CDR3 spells CATAAAVQAGELFF. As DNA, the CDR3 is TGTGCCACCGCCGCGGCAGTTCAGGCCGGGGAGCTGTTTTTT.

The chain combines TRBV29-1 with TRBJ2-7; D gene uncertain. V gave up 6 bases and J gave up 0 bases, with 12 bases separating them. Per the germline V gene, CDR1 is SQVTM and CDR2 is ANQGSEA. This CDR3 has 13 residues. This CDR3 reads CSVVTESSYEQYF. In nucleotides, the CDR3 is TGCAGCGTCGTGACGGAGAGCTCCTACGAGCAGTACTTC.

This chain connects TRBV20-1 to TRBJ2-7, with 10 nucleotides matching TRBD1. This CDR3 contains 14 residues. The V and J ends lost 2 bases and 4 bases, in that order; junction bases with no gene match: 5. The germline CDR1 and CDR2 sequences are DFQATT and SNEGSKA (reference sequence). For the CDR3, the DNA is TGCAGTGCTAGACCACTGGGACAGGGGTACGAGCAGTACTTC. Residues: CSARPLGQGYEQYF.

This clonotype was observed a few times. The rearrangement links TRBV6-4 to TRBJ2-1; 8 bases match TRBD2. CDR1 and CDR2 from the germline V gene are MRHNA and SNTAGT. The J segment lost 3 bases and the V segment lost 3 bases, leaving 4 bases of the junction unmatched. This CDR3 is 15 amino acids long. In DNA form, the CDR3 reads TGTGCCAGCAGTGAAAACGGGGGGGTCTACAATGAGCAGTTCTTC. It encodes CASSENGGVYNEQFF.